This T cell receptor (beta chain) was obtained from a study of shared clonotypes between healthy human individuals. Overall study results and limits: Clonotype sharing across a few donors was observed for around 4.8% of naive CD4 clonotypes.

Naive-designated CD8 cells lacked CD45RO, were positively enriched for CCR7, and omitted terminally differentiated effector memory CD45RA+ cells. The trim removed 0 bases at V and 16 bases at J, leaving 10 bases unmatched. The CDR3 is 13 residues long. The germline CDR1 and CDR2 sequences are GTSNPN and SVGIG (reference sequence). Sequencing was performed with immunoSEQ multiplex PCR; in TCRdb, only in-frame clones are kept and a portion is missing. The sample holds roughly 550,000 clones, around 95% seen once. Notes on this clone: Its antigen is currently unknown.

Sample: naive CD8+ T cells sorted from blood. This TCR was recovered from a woman aged 25 to 39 in good health. The chain carries TRBV30 and TRBJ2-1; 9 bases map to TRBD2. The CDR3 region is CAWSVGSGGERFF. The CDR3 coding sequence is TGTGCCTGGAGTGTAGGTAGCGGGGGAGAGCGATTCTTC. Full variable domain (missing parts from reference TRBV30 and TRBJ2-1): SQTIHQWPATLVQPVGSPLSLECTVEGTSNPNLYWYRQAAGRGLQLLFYSVGIGQISSEVPQNLSASRPQDRQFILSSKKLLLSDSGFYLCAWSVGSGGERFFGPGTRLTVL.